The entry below gives a single T cell receptor (beta chain) sequence along with its context. In its sample, this clonotype was seen a few times. No cognate antigen has been identified for it. The record has no base qualities; no much larger clone is one base away. The method was PCR. At the Johns Hopkins FTIC core, DNA from the cultured CD4+ T cells underwent TCR sequencing with the Oncomine TCR Beta short-read assay. The QIAamp micro DNA kit was used to extract genomic DNA from the cultured CD4+ T cells. Oncomine TCR Beta libraries from cultured CD4+ T cells were pooled with unique dual indexes and sequenced on an Illumina iSeq 100. The authors' pipeline ran thus. Non-productive sequences were removed, and CDR3s that did not start with C, did not end with F or W, or were shorter than 7 amino acids were discarded. Antigen-specific clonotypes were identified using the MANAFEST web application through comparison of peptide-stimulated wells with reference and other culture wells. An FDR below 0.05, an odds ratio above 5, and a productive frequency above 0.1% in at least two of three replicate wells were required for clones to be considered positive. Clonotypes that were significantly expanded in both SARS-CoV-2 spike wells and at least one common cold coronavirus spike condition were defined as cross-reactive. CDR3 homology was assessed with Levenshtein distances (stringdist) and unrooted phylogenetic trees (ape) in R version 3.6.1. The public reads were reanalyzed by TCRdb: fastp trimming at Q25, MiXCR alignment, in-frame beta chains only. Each entry is one CDR3 protein sequence, shown with its most common DNA and genes. Clone size and V and J calls follow TCRdb, not the original study. The sample profile shows around 6,400 distinct CDR3 sequences; around half of them were found once. The ten largest clones capture less than 30% of the sample.

The data belong to a study of vaccination and CD4 T cells after COVID-19 (dated by TCRdb to 2021 to 2024). General notes on the study: In the convalescent cohort there were six males and four females, among whom were two Hispanic individuals, seven Caucasians, two Asians and one multiracial person. The cultures were stimulated with overlapping spike peptide pools from SARS-CoV-2 and from the common cold coronaviruses HCoV-NL63, HCoV-OC43 and HCoV-229E. Participants got two doses of the Pfizer-BioNTech BNT162b2 vaccine (n=8) or two doses of the Moderna mRNA-1273 vaccine (n=2). As controls, cultures received a CEFX viral epitope pool (the positive control), an HIV-1 Nef peptide pool (the negative control), or no peptide at all. Memory CD4+ T cell crossreactivity between SARS-CoV-2 and common cold coronavirus spike proteins was assessed at the TCR clonotype level in an earlier paper using these donors. In approximately ten COVID-19 convalescent patients and 4 infection-naive healthy vaccine recipients, the spike-specific CD4+ TCR repertoire before mRNA vaccination was compared with the repertoire after mRNA vaccination. Post-vaccine blood samples were collected a median of about 66 days after the second vaccine dose, ranging from about 13 to 250 days. Post-COVID blood samples were collected from convalescent patients a median of around 96 days after diagnosis, with a range of about 30 to 161 days. What the study reported, not specific to this receptor: Relatively few convalescent patients were included in the study, and early timepoints after natural infection were not analyzed. The median count of SARS-CoV-2-reactive clonotypes went up from roughly 21 after infection to around 38 after vaccination, although the change was not significant. Of the vaccine-specific clones found in convalescent patients, nearly all (304 of 307) were mono-reactive for SARS-CoV-2 spike instead of being cross-reactive with common cold coronaviruses. In convalescent patients, a median approximately 86% of post-vaccine SARS-CoV-2-reactive clones were detected only after vaccination, and vaccine-specific priming was suggested by this finding.

Including the terminal cysteine and phenylalanine, the CDR3 comprises 16 residues. The only DNA kept is the CDR3, 48 bases in frame from the first base. From a lookup of the germline V gene (reference sequence), CDR1 and CDR2 are DFQATT and SNEGSKA. Trimming removed 5 bases from V and 4 bases from J; the gene matches leave 7 bases unexplained. This sample's treatment or condition label indicates: approximately 11-day PBMC culture with coronavirus spike peptide pools or control peptides (ViraFEST assay). CD4+ T cells from unexposed donors were collected before the COVID-19 pandemic (2011-2018). The ViraFEST assay was used in the study, in which antigen-specific T cells were expanded with peptide pools and expanded clonotypes were subsequently identified by TCR sequencing. PBMCs were cultured at about 2 million per well in IMDM supplemented with approximately 5% human AB serum and about 9.5 IU/ml IL-2, with about 9 ug/ml peptide pools added. Half of the culture medium was replaced with fresh IL-2-containing medium on days 3 and 7. After 10 to 11 days of culture, CD4+ T cells were isolated by negative selection with the EasySep CD4+ T cell isolation kit. As far as cell numbers permitted, CD4+ T cells from unexposed donors were tested for reactivity against SARS-CoV-2 S and N as well as four spike pools from common cold coronaviruses. Ficoll-Paque Plus gradient centrifugation was used to isolate PBMCs from whole blood, and the isolated PBMCs were then either used fresh or cryopreserved at -140C. Triplicate wells were generally used for each culture condition. The leukapheresis product used for the unexposed donors was purchased from a commercial source.

The receptor chain draws on TRBV20-1 and TRBJ2-5; 16 central nucleotides agree with TRBD2. This TCR derives from a human donor in good health. Material: CD4+ T cells from blood, cultured in vitro. The DNA reads as follows: TGCAGTGCTTGGGGGACTAGCGGGAGGGCGGGAGAGACCCAGTACTTC. Its protein is CSAWGTSGRAGETQYF.